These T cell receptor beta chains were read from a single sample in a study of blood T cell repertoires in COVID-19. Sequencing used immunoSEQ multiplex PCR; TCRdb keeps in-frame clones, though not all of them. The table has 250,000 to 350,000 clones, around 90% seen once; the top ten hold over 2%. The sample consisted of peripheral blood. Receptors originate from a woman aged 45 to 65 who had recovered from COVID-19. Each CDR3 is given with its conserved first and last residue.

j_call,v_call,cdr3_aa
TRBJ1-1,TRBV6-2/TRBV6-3,CASSSQGDTEAFF
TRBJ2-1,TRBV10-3,CAIRVQAAGAPSSYNEQFF
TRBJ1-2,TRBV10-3,CAISATGQGHGYTF
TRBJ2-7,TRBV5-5,CASSFRLASFYEQYF
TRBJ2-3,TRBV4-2,CASSPLGLAGVAGTDTQYF
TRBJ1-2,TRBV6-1,CASSKDRDYGYTF
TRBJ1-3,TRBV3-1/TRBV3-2,CASSQGTGAGNTIYF
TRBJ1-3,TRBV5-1,CASSLGDRGPGNTIYF
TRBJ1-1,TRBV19,CASSIVSAEAFF
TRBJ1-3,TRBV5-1,CASSLGQALGNTIYF
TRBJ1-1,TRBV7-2,CASSWSGTGVYDMNTEAFF
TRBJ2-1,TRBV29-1,CSKTGGGEQFF
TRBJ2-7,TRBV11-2,CASSLERSGNYEQYF
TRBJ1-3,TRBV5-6,CASSPDRGVGNTIYF
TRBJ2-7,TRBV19,CASSIRWGVYEQYF
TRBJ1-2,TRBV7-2,CASSSGALIYGYTF
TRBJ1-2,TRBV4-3,CASSQDLGSPYYGYTF
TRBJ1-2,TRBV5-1,CASSPNARQGTYGYTF
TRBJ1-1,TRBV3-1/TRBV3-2,CASSQDPGGGTEAFF
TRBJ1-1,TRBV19,CASSIGSVEAFF
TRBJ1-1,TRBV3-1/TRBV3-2,CASSRHRRGETEAFF
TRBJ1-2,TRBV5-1,CASRPPLQGNYGYTF
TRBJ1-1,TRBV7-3,CASSSGNVNTEAFF
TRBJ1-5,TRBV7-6,CASSLDSSNQPQHF
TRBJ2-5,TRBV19,CASSIVTSGQETQYF
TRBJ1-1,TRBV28,CASSLNRGAFF
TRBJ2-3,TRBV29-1,CSVSFSSGGGGDTQYF
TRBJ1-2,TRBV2,CASRGQRGYTF
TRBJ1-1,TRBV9,CASSTGTGWTEAFF
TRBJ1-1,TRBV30,CAWGQANTEAFF
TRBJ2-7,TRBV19,CASSIQQGSGYEQYF
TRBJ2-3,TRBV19,CASSTRSGRLSTDTQYF
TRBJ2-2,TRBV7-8,CASSQVGHLPGELFF
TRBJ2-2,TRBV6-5,CASSGQGAYIGELFF
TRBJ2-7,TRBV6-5,CASSYSVRDEQYF
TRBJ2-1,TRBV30,CAWSDGGNAYNEQFF
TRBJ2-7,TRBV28,CASSSGAPGQGGSTYEQYF
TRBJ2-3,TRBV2,CASQGLDFSDTQYF
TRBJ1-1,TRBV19,CASTVTGGAEAFF
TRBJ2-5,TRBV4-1,CASSQDWEETQYF
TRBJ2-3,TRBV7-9,CASSQGVSYTTDTQYF